This T cell receptor beta chain was found in a study of T cell responses to AZD1222 COVID-19 vaccine (dated by TCRdb to the early 2020s). Looking at the study overall: AZD1222 recipients whose second dose came at about 4 weeks and those whose second dose came at about 12 weeks were combined into one group, since spike-specific TCR depth and breadth did not differ between the two schedules. A total of 230 to 250 trial participants underwent TCR sequencing, of whom around 200 received two doses of AZD1222 and roughly 25 received two doses of the MenACWY control vaccine. Trial participants were enrolled by age into 18-55, 56-69 and 70-plus year subgroups, with around 150, 28 and 57 TCR-sequenced participants respectively.

This specimen's time point label, per the study, means: baseline before first vaccination. Vaccinee samples were obtained from the UK trials COV001 and COV002, which included a single-blind randomized controlled phase 2/3 trial of AZD1222 (ChAdOx1 nCoV-19) in healthy adults. Trial participant PBMC samples were collected at day 0 and day 28 after the second dose for TCRbeta chain sequencing. The junction carries 9 bases between V and J, which are trimmed by 3 bases and 0 bases respectively. Taken from cysteine to phenylalanine, the CDR3 has 15 residues. Kept here is only the CDR3 DNA, which spans 45 bases and is read in frame from base 1. The germline V gene supplies CDR1 MNHEY and CDR2 SVGAGI. As for this clone: Its antigen is unknown. There are no base qualities to consult, and no much larger clone falls within one base.

Beyond this particular receptor, the publication reports: The whole spike protein was spanned by vaccine-associated CD4 TCRs, and dominant responses were seen in regions 160-218 and 743-854. Conclusions about previously exposed vaccinees were limited because only six AZD1222 recipients were SARS-CoV-2 seropositive at baseline. The 56-69-year group was small, and its depth increase did not reach significance, likely because of low power. A significant rise in spike-specific TCR breadth and depth was observed after two AZD1222 doses relative to day 0 and relative to MenACWY recipients. Most participants were white British and females outnumbered males, and the authors suggested that clonal diversity may have been underestimated. No day 14 peak-response samples were available, so repertoires were characterized only after the peak T cell response. Nearly half of unique spike-specific TCRs reportedly recognized epitopes outside regions mutated in the B.1.351 and B.1.1.7 variants.

The CDR3 regions of human TCRbeta chains were subjected to immunosequencing. Processing in the source paper ran as follows. TCRs in the repertoires were compared against a reference library of SARS-CoV-2-specific TCRs that had been generated with the MIRA antigen-specificity platform. Breadth meant the fraction of unique TCRs that were SARS-CoV-2-associated, whereas depth meant the fraction of total T cells that were SARS-CoV-2-associated. Using the MIRA data, every spike-specific TCR was mapped to the spike region that the TCR reacted to and assigned to either a CD4 or a CD8 class. Log10-transformed breadth and depth values were compared by one-way ANOVA with Sidak's multiple comparisons tests. Not all clones reach the TCRdb copy of this immuneACCESS table, which keeps in-frame sequences only. Checked studies attribute under half of the gap to unresolved V genes and leave the rest unexplained. D and trimming come from the DNA, and the V and J calls and clone size come from that table. The sample includes 95,000 to 150,000 clones, with roughly nine tenths observed a single time. Approximately 5.1% of the sample is held by the ten biggest clonotypes.

In this chain, TRBV6-5 is recombined with TRBJ1-3; the D gene cannot be named for sure. The TCR comes from an adult in good health. The material was peripheral blood, obtained on day 0 of AZD1222 vaccination. The CDR3 protein: CASSYEARSGNTIYF. The DNA sequence is TGTGCCAGCAGTTATGAGGCGCGCTCTGGAAACACCATATATTTT.